A single T cell receptor beta chain is shown here with its context. Its antigen remains unknown. The sample comes from a study of T cells expressing NK-cell markers. General study points: These clonotypes also led the CD3+CD56-NKG2C+ fraction in a handful of donors. Nothing established the HCMV specificity of expanded NKG2C+ T cell clones.

5'RACE template switching with UMIs produced the TCR beta cDNA. One entry per CDR3 protein, without DNA, is what TCRdb gives after re-calling the 5' RACE reads. Across 250,000 to 300,000 distinct CDR3 sequences, the top ten clones capture around 0.37% of the sample. The CDR3 spans 16 residues. In germline, CDR1 is SQVTM, CDR2 ANQGSEA. The rearrangement links TRBV29-1 to TRBJ2-1; TCRdb reports TRBD2, a call that lacks DNA to check it against. Sequenced input: blood T cells: a sorted CD56 or NKG2C T cell subset, CD4+ or CD8+ T cells, or bulk PBMC T cells (not recorded which). The TCR sequence derives from a man aged 18-30 years in good health. CDR3 in amino acids: CSVEGLAHVRGNEQFF.